The T cell receptor (beta chain) described here comes from a study of blood T cells in healthy people across ages. The second PCR ran roughly 6 to 12 cycles with a sample-barcoded 5' primer and J-beta primers. One entry per CDR3 protein results from TCRdb running MiXCR on the 5' RACE reads. The repertoire holds fewer than 600,000 distinct CDR3 sequences, with roughly a quarter as singletons. There are 13 residues in the CDR3. The germline gives CDR1 SGHTA, CDR2 FQGNSA. This sample was shared with a second study, whose subject was T cells of mothers and their children.

The material sequenced was blood. The TCR originated in a boy aged 2 to 10 in good health. The chain combines TRBV7-2 with TRBJ2-5, with TRBD2 matching over 10 bases. The DNA end lines up better with TRBJ2-1; the J call may be wrong. CDR3 amino acids: CASSLGLAPEQFF. The DNA of the CDR3 is TGTGCCAGCAGCTTGGGACTAGCGCCTGAGCAGTTCTTC.